This T cell receptor (beta chain) was recovered during a study of blood T cell repertoires in COVID-19. Germline lookup yields CDR1 MNHEY and CDR2 SMNVEV (reference sequence). CDR3 size: 16 residues. Trimming cost V 7 bases and J 2 bases; bases outside gene matches: 10. Profiling relied on immunoSEQ multiplex PCR, and the TCRdb table lists in-frame clones only, not all of them. The sample includes 150,000 to 200,000 clones, around four fifths of them seen just once. The receptor was isolated from a human donor in a cohort sampled during active COVID-19. The sequencing sample was made of peripheral blood. This chain joins TRBV27 and TRBJ2-1; TRBD1 aligns across 8 bases. The DNA of the CDR3 is TGTGCCAGCAATCCCAGGACAGGGATCACCTACAATGAGCAGTTCTTC. As protein: CASNPRTGITYNEQFF.